Described below is a single T cell receptor beta chain sequence and its context. This record comes from a study of blood T cell repertoires in COVID-19. Study-wide background: Material from acute and convalescent COVID-19 was sourced from the United States, Italy and Spain. T cells, B-cell-depleted T cells, or PBMCs supplied cDNA or gDNA.

In the original processing: Reference gene primer amplification gave estimated nucleated cell counts. Profiling relied on immunoSEQ multiplex PCR, and the TCRdb table lists in-frame clones only, not all of them. The D gene and trimming were derived from the DNA, and the V and J assignments and clone size from that table. The table shows approximately 160,000 clones, with about 86% occurring only once. CDR3 length: 16 residues. The germline gives CDR1 MNHNS, CDR2 SASEGT. Trimming took off 4 bases at V and 0 bases at J, with 10 bases between the two ends. V and J are TRBV6-1 and TRBJ1-6, with D unclear. The receptor was derived from a woman aged 80 or older with acute or convalescent COVID-19. The specimen sequenced was peripheral blood. The CDR3 nucleotides are TGTGCCAGCAGTGGTACAGAGAGCTCCTATAATTCACCCCTCCACTTT. It yields the protein CASSGTESSYNSPLHF.